This T cell receptor beta chain was documented in a study of T cells in tumors after PD-1 blockade. Notes on this clone: Its antigen remains unknown.

Whole-study findings and limits: Some novel exhausted tumor clones appeared in pre-treatment blood, suggesting peripheral recruitment.

This table comes from immunoSEQ multiplex PCR, and its TCRdb copy is limited to in-frame clones, with some not included. Seen here are around 21,000 clones, 81% observed once, and the top ten hold 25%. The CDR3 loop spans 16 amino acids. The V end lost 0 bases, the J end lost 2 bases, and 11 bases lay between the germline ends. The germline CDR1 and CDR2 sequences are SGHTA and FQGNSA. Input was roughly 600 ng to 6,004 ng of genomic DNA from tumor or blood. The sequence was obtained from a human donor with advanced basal cell or squamous cell carcinoma (not recorded which). The J gene is TRBJ1-3, the V gene TRBV7-2; D gene unclear. This specimen was PBMCs, taken after anti-PD-1 therapy. CDR3 sequence (DNA): TGTGCCAGCAGCTTAGCTCTGATGGGTGCTGGAAACACCATATATTTT. Amino acid sequence: CASSLALMGAGNTIYF.